Each of the 25 T cell receptor beta chains below was sequenced from the same sample in a study of T cell responses to AZD1222 COVID-19 vaccine. The protocol was immunoSEQ multiplex PCR, while the TCRdb copy is restricted to in-frame clones and leaves out a portion. The sample records some 150,000 clones, roughly nine tenths being singletons. Material: peripheral blood, obtained 28 days after the second AZD1222 dose. All receptors come from an adult who received the AZD1222 COVID-19 vaccine.

The V call is TRBV5-1, the J call TRBJ2-7; D is uncertain. Germline lookup yields CDR1 SGHRS and CDR2 YFSETQ. V was pared by 4 bases and J by 5 bases, with 16 bases between. The CDR3 sequence is 14 residues long. CDR3 in DNA: TGCGCCAGCAGCCGCCGGGTAGGTACTGACGAGCAGTACTTC. Its protein product is CASSRRVGTDEQYF.

V and J are TRBV6-5 and TRBJ1-1, with D uncertain. In germline, CDR1 is MNHEY, CDR2 SVGAGI. Deletions cut 2 bases from V and 6 bases from J, with 13 bases between. The CDR3 length is 14 residues. The CDR3, as DNA: TGTGCCAGCAGTTACCGGGGAGGCGGAGCTGAAGCTTTCTTT. Translated, it gives CASSYRGGGAEAFF.

This clone has just one count. The chain uses TRBV3-1 (or the pseudogene TRBV3-2) and TRBJ1-3, with unresolved D. Between the trimmed V and J ends, which lost 3 bases and 0 bases, there was a span of 6 bases. The CDR3 length is 14 residues. Looked up from germline, CDR1 is LGHDT and CDR2 is YNNKEL (reference sequence). The CDR3 DNA reads TGTGCCAGCAGCCACAGCAGCTCTGGAAACACCATATATTTT. Translation: CASSHSSSGNTIYF.

The rearrangement uses TRBV5-1 and TRBJ1-1; D remains unclear. This CDR3 is 14 amino acids long. V lost 4 bases to trimming and J lost 6 bases, with 16 bases between them. CDR1 SGHRS and CDR2 YFSETQ come from the germline V gene. CDR3 sequence (DNA): TGCGCCAGCAGCGACCGAACATACGCGCCTGAAGCTTTCTTT. As protein: CASSDRTYAPEAFF.

The chain is built from TRBV6-5 and TRBJ2-2; 9 bases fit TRBD2. CDR1 and CDR2 from the germline V gene are MNHEY and SVGAGI. After removal of 8 bases from V and 6 bases from J, the junction contained 7 bases not matched to a gene. The CDR3 is 14 residues long. The CDR3 region has the DNA TGTGCCAGCCTTGTGCGGGAGGGATCCGGGGAGCTGTTTTTT. It translates to CASLVREGSGELFF.

The chain uses TRBV11-2 and TRBJ1-1; weak D call: TRBD1 (5 bases). Trimming removed 5 bases from V and 1 base from J, with 14 bases in between. Germline CDR1 and CDR2: SGHAT and FQNNGV. CDR3 length: 15 amino acids. The CDR3 loop reads CASSPLGGRNTEAFF. The CDR3 bases are TGTGCCAGCAGCCCACTCGGGGGTCGGAACACTGAAGCTTTCTTT.

The CDR3 here is CASSDPGHSYEQYF. As DNA, the CDR3 is TGCGCCAGCAGTGACCCGGGACACTCCTACGAGCAGTACTTC. The rearrangement uses TRBV10-2 and TRBJ2-7; D might be TRBD1 (6 bases). V shed 3 bases and J shed 0 bases, with 9 bases lying between them. There are 14 residues in the CDR3. Germline V gives CDR1 WSHSY, CDR2 SAAADI.

The chain has TRBV19 and TRBJ2-7; D might be TRBD1 (6 bases). Between the trimmed V and J ends, which lost 4 bases and 6 bases, there was a span of 13 bases. The CDR3 length is 13 residues. Germline CDR1 and CDR2: LNHDA and SQIVND (reference sequence). This CDR3 is CASSTSTGTEQYF. CDR3 coding DNA: TGTGCCAGTAGTACCTCAACAGGGACCGAGCAGTACTTC.

This clone has a handful of counts. This chain uses TRBV2 with TRBJ2-7; no reliable D call. Trimming cost V 4 bases and J 5 bases, with 3 bases left between them. The length of the CDR3 is 10 residues. The germline V gene encodes CDR1 SNHLY and CDR2 FYNNEI. The CDR3 sequence is CASSGDEQYF. CDR3 bases: TGTGCCAGCAGTGGCGACGAGCAGTACTTC.

CDR3: CASRDGPGNQPQHF. CDR3 nucleotide sequence: TGTGCCAGCAGGGATGGCCCGGGAAATCAGCCCCAGCATTTT. This chain joins TRBV28 and TRBJ1-5, with D unclear. This CDR3 spans 14 amino acids. Per germline, CDR1 MDHEN and CDR2 SYDVKM. The V end was cut by 6 bases, the J end by 4 bases, with 13 bases between.

The chain is built from TRBV5-5 and TRBJ1-1; 7 nucleotides match TRBD1. This CDR3 has 13 residues. J was trimmed by 7 bases and V by 0 bases; bases with no gene match: 3. Germline values: CDR1 SGHKS, CDR2 YYEKEE (reference sequence). CDR3 region: CASSLEWTGEAFF. The CDR3 bases are TGTGCCAGCAGCTTGGAATGGACAGGTGAAGCTTTCTTT.

The chain recombines TRBV9 with TRBJ1-6; D is undetermined. The CDR3 covers 16 residues. Trimming removed 0 bases from V and 3 bases from J, with 10 bases in between. Germline loops: CDR1 SGDLS, CDR2 YYNGEE. CDR3 in amino acids: CASSVAESDYNSPLHF. The CDR3 DNA sequence: TGTGCCAGCAGCGTAGCGGAGTCGGACTATAATTCACCCCTCCACTTT.

The chain is built from TRBV30 and TRBJ1-3; D not certain. Germline V lookup: CDR1 GTSNPN, CDR2 SVGIG (reference sequence). This CDR3 comprises 12 residues. The V gene lost 4 bases and the J gene lost 3 bases, with 7 bases spanning the gap. The chain's CDR3 is CAWKAVGNTIYF. CDR3 nucleotides: TGTGCCTGGAAGGCAGTTGGAAACACCATATATTTT.

The chain has TRBV30 and TRBJ2-5; possible D gene TRBD2, 6 bases. CDR1 and CDR2 from the germline V gene are GTSNPN and SVGIG (reference sequence). V was trimmed by 3 bases and J by 4 bases, leaving 6 bases between them. There are 11 residues in the CDR3. CDR3: CAWRRGETQYF. The CDR3 nucleotides read TGTGCCTGGAGGCGGGGAGAGACCCAGTACTTC. Supplemented by reference TRBV30 and TRBJ2-5, the full variable domain reads SQTIHQWPATLVQPVGSPLSLECTVEGTSNPNLYWYRQAAGRGLQLLFYSVGIGQISSEVPQNLSASRPQDRQFILSSKKLLLSDSGFYLCAWRRGETQYFGPGTRLLVL.

The J gene is TRBJ2-7, the V gene TRBV15; TRBD1 agrees at 8 bases. The germline CDR1 and CDR2 sequences are LNHNV and YYDKDF (reference sequence). Trimming at V came to 5 bases and at J to 2 bases, leaving 5 bases not matched to a gene. The CDR3 is made up of 14 amino acids. The CDR3 loop reads CATSGGQGTYEQYF. For the CDR3, the DNA is TGTGCCACCAGCGGAGGACAGGGAACCTACGAGCAGTACTTC.

The rearrangement joins TRBV19 to TRBJ1-2, with 7 bases fitting TRBD1. The germline gives CDR1 LNHDA, CDR2 SQIVND (reference sequence). J was trimmed by 4 bases and V by 5 bases; bases with no gene match: 7. The CDR3 is 14 residues long. The CDR3 sequence: CASSVGQVAYGYTF. In DNA, the CDR3 is TGTGCCAGTAGTGTCGGACAGGTCGCCTATGGCTACACCTTC.

The chain carries TRBV18 and TRBJ1-2, with 8 bases identical to TRBD1. Germline V gene sequence: CDR1 KGHSH, CDR2 LQKENI. The CDR3 length is 16 residues. The V segment lost 3 bases and the J segment 5 bases; nucleotides outside the gene matches: 11. For the CDR3, the DNA is TGTGCCAGCTCACCGAGTCAGGGGGCCTCCCGGTATGGCTACACCTTC. Encoded protein: CASSPSQGASRYGYTF.

The chain has TRBV6-5 and TRBJ2-1, with 8 nucleotides matching TRBD2. With V trimmed by 0 bases and J by 9 bases, 7 bases remained unmatched. CDR1 and CDR2 (germline): MNHEY, SVGAGI. The length of the CDR3 is 15 residues. The CDR3: CASSYSGAGAGEQFF. CDR3 bases: TGTGCCAGCAGTTACTCTGGAGCGGGAGCTGGTGAGCAGTTCTTC.

V and J are TRBV19 and TRBJ2-2; D gene uncertain. The length of the CDR3 is 16 residues. V gave up 3 bases and J gave up 4 bases, with 15 bases separating them. Germline loops: CDR1 LNHDA, CDR2 SQIVND (reference sequence). CDR3 in DNA: TGTGCCAGTAGTATTGGCAGGAGCCTTGGCACCGGGGAGCTGTTTTTT. This translates into CASSIGRSLGTGELFF.

This chain uses TRBV13 with TRBJ1-1; no reliable D call. The CDR3 is 14 residues long. Germline lookup yields CDR1 PRHDT and CDR2 FYEKMQ (reference sequence). With 0 bases removed from V and 5 bases from J, the gap between germline ends came to 10 bases. The CDR3 DNA is TGTGCCAGCAGCTTAGGTCGGCCGGGGACTGAAGCTTTCTTT. Encoded protein: CASSLGRPGTEAFF.

This chain connects TRBV14 to TRBJ1-6, with 8 bases identical to TRBD1. This CDR3 spans 13 amino acids. The germline V gene encodes CDR1 SGHDN and CDR2 FVKESK. Trimming removed 4 bases from V and 13 bases from J; junction bases left unmatched: 6. The CDR3 region has the DNA TGTGCCAGCAGCCCCGGACAGGGATCGCCCCTCCACTTT. It is translated as CASSPGQGSPLHF. The entire variable domain, with the rest obtained from reference TRBV14 and TRBJ1-6, is as follows: EAGVTQFPSHSVIEKGQTVTLRCDPISGHDNLYWYRRVMGKEIKFLLHFVKESKQDESGMPNNRFLAERTGGTYSTLKVQPAELEDSGVYFCASSPGQGSPLHFGNGTRLTVT.

Concerning this clone: The junction shows a germline mismatch at one end, possibly a read error. V is TRBV9 and J is TRBJ1-1; weak D call: TRBD1 (5 bases). Germline V gene data show CDR1 as SGDLS and CDR2 as YYNGEE. This CDR3 is built from 13 residues. CDR3 amino acids: CASSSGDGTAIEF. In DNA, the CDR3 is TGTGCCAGCAGCTCCGGCGATGGGACGGCTATAGAATTT.

This rearrangement joins TRBV19 to TRBJ1-5, with 9 positions matching TRBD1. The CDR3 consists of 14 residues. Germline-derived CDR1 and CDR2 are LNHDA and SQIVND (reference sequence). V lost 8 bases and J lost 6; bases outside the gene matches: 8. The CDR3 spells CASSSGTGPQPQHF. The CDR3 DNA sequence: TGTGCCAGTTCATCCGGGACAGGGCCTCAGCCCCAGCATTTT. The full variable domain, in which reference TRBV19 and TRBJ1-5 provide the parts outside the CDR3, is DGGITQSPKYLFRKEGQNVTLSCEQNLNHDAMYWYRQDPGQGLRLIYYSQIVNDFQKGDIAEGYSVSREKKESFPLTVTSAQKNPTAFYLCASSSGTGPQPQHFGDGTRLSIL.

This chain uses TRBV7-9 with TRBJ1-2, with D tentatively TRBD1 (6 bases). The CDR3 is 13 residues long. The germline V gene encodes CDR1 SEHNR and CDR2 FQNEAQ (reference sequence). Trimming left V 3 bases short and J 6 bases short, with 11 bases between. CDR3: CASSFRGGDGYTF. The CDR3 DNA follows: TGTGCCAGCAGCTTTCGCGGGGGCGATGGCTACACCTTC.

The J gene is TRBJ1-1, the V gene TRBV27; 9 bases align to TRBD1. The J segment lost 7 bases and the V segment lost 4 bases, leaving 10 bases of the junction unmatched. This CDR3 has 15 residues. Per the germline V gene, CDR1 is MNHEY and CDR2 is SMNVEV (reference sequence). The CDR3 sequence: CASSSPGQGKNEAFF. CDR3 in DNA: TGTGCCAGCAGTTCTCCCGGACAGGGGAAGAATGAAGCTTTCTTT.